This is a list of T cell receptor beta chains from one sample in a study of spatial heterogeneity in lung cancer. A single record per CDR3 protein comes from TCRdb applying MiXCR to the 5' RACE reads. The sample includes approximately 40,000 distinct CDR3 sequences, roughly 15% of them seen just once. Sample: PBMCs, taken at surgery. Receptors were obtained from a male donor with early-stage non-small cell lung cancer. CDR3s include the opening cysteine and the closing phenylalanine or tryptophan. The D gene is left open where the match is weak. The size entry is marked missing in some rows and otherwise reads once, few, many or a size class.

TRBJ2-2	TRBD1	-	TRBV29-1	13	CSAGTGSTGELFF	TGCAGTGCCGGGACAGGGAGCACCGGGGAGCTGTTTTTT
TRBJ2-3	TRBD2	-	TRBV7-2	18	CASSAMGITSGGPDTQYF	TGTGCCAGCAGCGCCATGGGTATTACTAGCGGGGGCCCAGATACGCAGTATTTT
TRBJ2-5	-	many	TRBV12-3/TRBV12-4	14	CASTSRVSQETQYF	TGTGCCAGCACCTCCAGGGTGAGCCAAGAGACCCAGTACTTC
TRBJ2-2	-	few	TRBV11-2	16	CASSLVPSRNTGELFF	TGTGCCAGCAGCTTAGTACCTAGCCGGAACACCGGGGAGCTGTTTTTT
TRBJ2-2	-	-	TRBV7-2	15	CASSLTRANTGELFF	TGTGCCAGCAGCCTGACAAGGGCGAACACCGGGGAGCTGTTTTTT
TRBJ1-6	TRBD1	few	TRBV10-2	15	CASSTGAPVNSPLHF	TGCGCCAGCAGTACAGGGGCGCCGGTTAATTCACCCCTCCACTTT
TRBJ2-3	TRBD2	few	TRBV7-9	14	CASSRLARTDTQYF	TGTGCCAGCAGCCGACTAGCACGCACAGATACGCAGTATTTT
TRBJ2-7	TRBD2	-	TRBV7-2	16	CASSLAGGRNEYEQYF	TGTGCCAGCAGCCTAGCGGGCGGGAGGAACGAATACGAGCAGTACTTC
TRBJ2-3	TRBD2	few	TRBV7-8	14	CASSFSGGGDTQYF	TGTGCCAGCAGCTTTAGCGGGGGGGGAGATACGCAGTATTTT
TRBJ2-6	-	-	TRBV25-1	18	CASSSSVGLGPGANVLTF	TGTGCCAGCAGCTCATCGGTAGGCTTGGGGCCTGGGGCCAACGTCCTGACTTTC
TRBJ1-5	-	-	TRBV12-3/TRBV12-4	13	CASSSGRKQPQHF	TGTGCCAGCAGTTCAGGGCGCAAACAGCCCCAGCATTTT
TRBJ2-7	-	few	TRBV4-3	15	CASSQDSGELYEQYF	TGCGCCAGCAGCCAAGATTCTGGGGAGCTCTACGAGCAGTACTTC
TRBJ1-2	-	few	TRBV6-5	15	CASSLASQGLYGYTF	TGTGCCAGCAGCCTAGCCTCGCAGGGGCTTTATGGCTACACCTTC
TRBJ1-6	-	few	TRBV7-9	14	CASSSGLRDSPLHF	TGTGCCAGCAGCTCAGGCTTAAGGGATTCACCCCTCCACTTT
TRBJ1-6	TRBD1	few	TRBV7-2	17	CASRRGDSSSYNSPLHF	TGTGCCAGCAGACGCGGGGACAGCAGCTCCTATAATTCACCCCTCCACTTT
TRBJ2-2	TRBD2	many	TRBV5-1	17	CASSLSRGDYSTGELFF	TGCGCCAGCAGCTTGTCCCGGGGGGACTACTCCACCGGGGAGCTGTTTTTT
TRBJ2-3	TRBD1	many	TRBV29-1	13	CSEQGTGTDTQYF	TGCAGCGAGCAGGGGACAGGCACAGATACGCAGTATTTT